The next 24 T cell receptor beta chains were all read from a single sample in a study of control samples from healthy donors and cancer patients. The assay was immunoSEQ multiplex PCR, and TCRdb's table has in-frame clones only and misses some. The sample carries about 130,000 clones, approximately 92% recorded once. The sample was blood. The origin of the receptors is a woman between 50 and 59 years old in good health.

J is TRBJ2-2 and V is TRBV7-2, with 8 bases fitting TRBD2. The trim removed 3 bases at V and 5 bases at J, leaving 5 bases unmatched. Germline V gives CDR1 SGHTA, CDR2 FQGNSA. This CDR3 is built from 15 residues. CDR3 coding DNA: TGTGCCAGCAGCTTTGGACTAGCTCTGACCGGGGAGCTGTTTTTT. Its translation is CASSFGLALTGELFF.

V gene TRBV2 combines with J gene TRBJ1-5, with TRBD1 as a possible D gene (5 bases). The CDR3 has 15 amino acids. In germline, CDR1 is SNHLY, CDR2 FYNNEI. V was shortened by 7 bases and J by 1 base, with 14 bases between the two germline ends. The CDR3 reads CASKPRVGSNQPQHF. In DNA form, the CDR3 reads TGTGCCAGCAAACCCAGGGTGGGGAGCAATCAGCCCCAGCATTTT.

This sequence joins TRBV5-1 and TRBJ2-7; tentative D call: TRBD1 (5 bases). Trimming cost V 0 bases and J 1 base, with 11 bases left between them. The germline gives CDR1 SGHRS, CDR2 YFSETQ. CDR3 length: 15 residues. The DNA of the CDR3 is TGCGCCAGCAGCTTGGAGGGCAGGGCTTCCTACGAGCAGTACTTC. This gives the protein CASSLEGRASYEQYF.

The chain joins TRBV6-2 or TRBV6-3 to TRBJ2-1, with D unclear. With 5 bases removed from V and 4 bases from J, the gap between germline ends came to 3 bases. The germline V gene encodes CDR1 MNHEY and CDR2 SVGEGT. This CDR3 is 11 amino acids long. CDR3 DNA sequence: TGTGCCAGCAGTCAGTACAATGAGCAGTTCTTC. It codes for CASSQYNEQFF.

The gene calls are TRBV4-1 and TRBJ1-1; D is unclear. The V end lost 1 base, the J end lost 6 bases, and 12 bases lay between the germline ends. The CDR3 has 14 amino acids. Germline CDR1 reads MGHRA; CDR2 reads YSYEKL. The DNA for the CDR3 is TGCGCCAGCAGCCAAGGAAGCGGTTACTCTGAAGCTTTCTTT. Its translation: CASSQGSGYSEAFF.

This clone was recorded once. The rearrangement joins TRBV3-1 (or the pseudogene TRBV3-2) to TRBJ2-2; D is undetermined. From germline, CDR1 is LGHDT and CDR2 YNNKEL (reference sequence). Trimming pared 1 base from V and 0 bases from J, leaving 6 bases between. There are 15 residues in the CDR3. CDR3 amino acids: CASSQVLTNTGELFF. DNA for the CDR3: TGTGCCAGCAGCCAAGTCCTGACGAACACCGGGGAGCTGTTTTTT.

About this clone: The junction departs from the called germline gene at one end, perhaps through a read error. The gene calls are TRBV18 and TRBJ1-1; D remains ambiguous. Germline V gene data show CDR1 as KGHSH and CDR2 as LQKENI. CDR3 length equals 14 residues. The CDR3 DNA sequence: TGTGCCAGCTCACCAGGGTTAGAAGGAACTGGAGCTTTCTTT. Translated, it gives CASSPGLEGTGAFF. Combining the CDR3 with reference TRBV18 and TRBJ1-1 gives the whole variable domain NAGVMQNPRHLVRRRGQEARLRCSPMKGHSHVYWYRQLPEEGLKFMVYLQKENIIDESGMPKERFSAEFPKEGPSILRIQQVVRGDSAAYFCASSPGLEGTGAFFGQGTRLTVV.

The rearrangement links TRBV30 to TRBJ2-3; no clear D gene. This CDR3 contains 14 residues. Germline assignment: CDR1 GTSNPN and CDR2 SVGIG (reference sequence). V lost 3 bases and J lost 5, with 15 bases in between. CDR3: CAWRGGPTVDTQYF. The CDR3 coding sequence is TGTGCCTGGAGAGGTGGGCCTACGGTAGATACGCAGTATTTT.

V is TRBV30 and J is TRBJ1-2; TRBD1 aligns across 7 bases. J gave up 4 bases and V 0 bases, and 11 bases lay outside the gene matches. Germline V gene sequence: CDR1 GTSNPN, CDR2 SVGIG (reference sequence). The CDR3 loop spans 16 amino acids. CDR3 region: CAWSVHRQGTTYGYTF. The CDR3 DNA follows: TGTGCCTGGAGTGTGCACCGACAGGGTACGACCTATGGCTACACCTTC.

The genes are TRBV3-1 (or the pseudogene TRBV3-2) and TRBJ1-2; D remains ambiguous. Germline CDR1 is LGHDT and CDR2 is YNNKEL (reference sequence). The V end lost 1 base, the J end lost 8 bases, and 14 bases lay between the germline ends. The CDR3 spans 14 residues. The CDR3 bases are TGTGCCAGCAGCCAAGCGGATGGGTTTAACGGCTACACCTTC. Translating gives CASSQADGFNGYTF.

The chain is built from TRBV5-3 and TRBJ2-7; TRBD1 matches at 8 bases. TRBV5-3 is an ORF; its function is uncertain. The CDR3 loop spans 14 amino acids. J was trimmed by 4 bases and V by 0 bases; bases with no gene match: 3. CDR3 sequence: CARSLVDREYEQYF. The CDR3, as DNA: TGTGCCAGAAGCTTGGTGGACAGGGAATACGAGCAGTACTTC.

The chain combines TRBV14 with TRBJ2-3, with D possibly matching TRBD2 (6 bases). CDR1 and CDR2 (germline): SGHDN, FVKESK. V lost 4 bases, J lost 0 bases, and 11 bases lay in between. The CDR3 totals 15 residues. The CDR3: CASSPSGRSTDTQYF. The CDR3 nucleotides are TGTGCCAGCAGCCCTTCAGGGAGGAGCACAGATACGCAGTATTTT.

This clone showed up just once. The chain is built from TRBV5-8 and TRBJ1-1, with 7 bases aligning to TRBD1. This CDR3 comprises 15 residues. From germline, CDR1 is SGHTS and CDR2 YDEGEE. V was pared by 4 bases and J by 1 base, with 7 bases of the junction left unmatched. The CDR3 DNA reads as TGTGCCAGCAGCGGTTACAGGGGCTGGAACACTGAAGCTTTCTTT. This encodes CASSGYRGWNTEAFF.

V gene TRBV5-4 combines with J gene TRBJ2-1, with 11 bases lining up with TRBD2. Germline V gene lookup returns CDR1 SGHNT and CDR2 YYREEE (reference sequence). Trimming at V came to 3 bases and at J to 5 bases, leaving 4 bases not matched to a gene. This CDR3 has 15 residues. Here the CDR3 reads CASSSLAGVNNEQFF. The CDR3 DNA reads as TGTGCCAGCAGCTCACTAGCGGGAGTTAACAATGAGCAGTTCTTC.

The chain recombines TRBV5-1 with TRBJ1-4; 7 nucleotides match TRBD1. J lost 3 bases, V lost 3 bases, and 2 bases had no gene match. The CDR3 contains 14 residues. The germline V gene encodes CDR1 SGHRS and CDR2 YFSETQ. The CDR3 loop is CASSWGQPNEKLFF. As DNA, the CDR3 is TGCGCCAGCAGCTGGGGACAGCCTAATGAAAAACTGTTTTTT.

V is TRBV5-1 and J is TRBJ1-1; 8 bases match TRBD1. Unmatched junction bases numbered 8, after V lost 3 bases and J lost 1 base. The CDR3 contains 16 residues. Germline V lookup: CDR1 SGHRS, CDR2 YFSETQ. The CDR3, as DNA: TGCGCCAGCAGCTCGGGGCCCCAGGGGGCGAACACTGAAGCTTTCTTT. It yields the protein CASSSGPQGANTEAFF.

This chain connects TRBV28 to TRBJ2-7; no firm D call. Per the germline V gene, CDR1 is MDHEN and CDR2 is SYDVKM. The CDR3 runs to 13 residues. Trimming stripped 4 bases from V and 2 bases from J, with 9 bases between. CDR3 sequence: CASSYGLTYEQYF. Here the CDR3 DNA reads TGTGCCAGCAGTTACGGGTTAACCTACGAGCAGTACTTC.

This sequence joins TRBV19 and TRBJ1-3; D is uncertain. The CDR3 is 13 amino acids. CDR1 and CDR2 from the germline V gene are LNHDA and SQIVND (reference sequence). The CDR3 region is CASSLYSGNTIYF. CDR3 nucleotides: TGTGCTTCTAGCCTATACTCTGGAAACACCATATATTTT.

V gene TRBV6-5 combines with J gene TRBJ1-6; TRBD1 matches 8 bases. Per the germline V gene, CDR1 is MNHEY and CDR2 is SVGAGI. The CDR3 totals 16 residues. Trimming took 1 base from V and 7 from J; bases not matched to a gene: 6. CDR3 bases: TGTGCCAGCAGTTACTACGGGACAGGCGGGAATTCACCCCTCCACTTT. Amino acid sequence: CASSYYGTGGNSPLHF.

This chain connects TRBV11-2 to TRBJ1-1; D remains unclear. In germline, CDR1 is SGHAT, CDR2 FQNNGV. This CDR3 is 14 amino acids long. Trimming removed 1 base from V and 6 bases from J, with 12 bases in between. The CDR3 DNA is TGTGCCAGCAGCTTAGGACTCCCAACCCCTGAAGCTTTCTTT. It codes for CASSLGLPTPEAFF.

CDR3 sequence: CASSLVAGDGYTF. CDR3 nucleotides: TGTGCCAGCAGTTTGGTAGCTGGCGATGGCTACACCTTC. This chain joins TRBV12-3 or TRBV12-4 and TRBJ1-2; D is unresolved. Deletions cut 3 bases from V and 6 bases from J, with 11 bases between. The CDR3 is 13 residues long.

This clone was detected a few times. The CDR3 coding sequence is TGTGCCAGCAGTGATTCTGGGGGCGGCGGCAATCAGCCCCAGCATTTT. Protein product: CASSDSGGGGNQPQHF. The genes are TRBV25-1 and TRBJ1-5; possibly TRBD1 for D (6 bases). CDR1 MGHDK and CDR2 SYGVNS come from the germline V gene. The CDR3 consists of 16 residues. The V and J ends lost 3 bases and 2 bases respectively, with 14 bases between them.

This chain joins TRBV30 and TRBJ1-4; D is unclear. Germline V CDR1 and CDR2: GTSNPN, SVGIG (reference sequence). The CDR3 is 14 residues long. V was trimmed by 0 bases and J by 7 bases, leaving 12 bases between them. Written as DNA, the CDR3 is TGTGCCTGGAGTGTATCCGGTAATAGTGAAAAACTGTTTTTT. Translating gives CAWSVSGNSEKLFF.

The DNA for the CDR3 is TGTGCCTGTACCACCCTCGAGGGGGGAAGAAGGGCCCAGCATTTT. Amino acids: CACTTLEGGRRAQHF. V usage is TRBV30 and J usage is TRBJ1-5; possibly TRBD1 for D (6 bases). This CDR3 spans 15 amino acids. CDR1 GTSNPN and CDR2 SVGIG come from the germline V gene (reference sequence). V was shortened by 6 bases and J by 11 bases, with 26 bases between the two germline ends.